A single sample gave rise to the 8 T cell receptor beta chains below, sequenced in a study of human T cells and chemical hapten exposure (dated by TCRdb to about 2021). Libraries were made using RACE. The sequencer listed for this sample is NextSeq 500. The raw public reads went through TCRdb reprocessing: fastp at Q25, MiXCR clone calling, in-frame beta chains kept. Entries are consolidated by CDR3 protein sequence, retaining the most common genes and DNA. The sample table shows under 450,000 distinct CDR3 sequences, and about 4.8% are seen once. Around 2% of the sample lies in the top ten. The time point tag for this specimen amounts to: patch test 1, 2 weeks after DPC sensitization. Read against the paper, the sample's treatment or condition label means: therapeutic diphenylcyclopropenone sensitization with weekly scalp DPC. The specimen was whole blood, collected in connection with sensitization to the hapten diphenylcyclopropenone (DPC). These receptors all come from a woman between 45 and 65 years old with alopecia areata. Some clones in this sample may be carry-over from other donors' samples.

This clonotype was recorded at least ten times. This chain connects TRBV6-1 to TRBJ2-1; D not certain. Germline values: CDR1 MNHNS, CDR2 SASEGT. V lost 8 bases and J lost 0, with 8 bases in between. The CDR3 covers 13 residues. The CDR3 bases are TGTGCCAGCCAGAGGAGCTCCTACAATGAGCAGTTCTTC. It yields the protein CASQRSSYNEQFF.

This chain uses TRBV5-6 with TRBJ1-5, with 7 bases lining up with TRBD1. With 5 bases clipped from V and 1 base from J, the junction kept 12 bases outside the gene matches. Per germline, CDR1 SGHDT and CDR2 YYEEEE. CDR3 length equals 17 residues. Written as DNA, the CDR3 is TGTGCCAGCAGATTTGCCTTAGGGGGCATCAGCAATCAGCCCCAGCATTTT. It translates to CASRFALGGISNQPQHF.

This clonotype has a count of ten or more. This CDR3 reads CSAGSWNTEAFF. The DNA for the CDR3 is TGCAGTGCTGGGAGTTGGAACACTGAAGCTTTCTTT. V gene TRBV20-1 combines with J gene TRBJ1-1; D is unclear. Germline CDR1 is DFQATT and CDR2 is SNEGSKA (reference sequence). The length of the CDR3 is 12 residues. Trimming pared 5 bases from V and 1 base from J, leaving 8 bases between.

This clonotype has only a few counts. This chain connects TRBV7-9 to TRBJ2-5; D gene ambiguous. Trimming shortened V by 4 bases and J by 5 bases, and 14 bases separated the two germline ends. Looked up from germline, CDR1 is SEHNR and CDR2 is FQNEAQ (reference sequence). This CDR3 is 14 amino acids long. The CDR3 DNA reads TGTGCCAGCAGCTACCACGACGAGTGGGAGACCCAGTACTTC. This translates into CASSYHDEWETQYF. Based on the CDR3 plus reference TRBV7-9 and TRBJ2-5, the full variable domain is DTGVSQNPRHKITKRGQNVTFRCDPISEHNRLYWYRQTLGQGPEFLTYFQNEAQLEKSRLLSDRFSAERPKGSFSTLEIQRTEQGDSAMYLCASSYHDEWETQYFGPGTRLLVL.

J is TRBJ1-5 and V is TRBV4-2; D unresolved. Trimming stripped 0 bases from V and 5 bases from J, with 8 bases between. Looked up from germline, CDR1 is LGHNA and CDR2 is YNFKEQ. The CDR3 contains 14 residues. The CDR3 coding sequence is TGTGCCAGCAGCCAAGAGGGCGGGGATCAGCCCCAGCATTTT. It translates to CASSQEGGDQPQHF.

About this clonotype: A read error is possible here, since a much larger clone lies one base away. The rearrangement joins TRBV6-1 to TRBJ1-6; D gene uncertain. From germline, CDR1 is MNHNS and CDR2 SASEGT. The CDR3 covers 13 residues. The ends were cut back, 6 bases at V and 7 bases at J, with 10 bases in the middle. CDR3: CASREVENSPLHF. CDR3 bases: TGTGCCAGCAGAGAGGTGGAGAATTCACCCCTCCACTTT.

This clonotype was counted at least ten times. The chain is built from TRBV10-3 and TRBJ1-2; 9 nucleotides match TRBD1. CDR3 length equals 12 residues. CDR1 is ENHRY, CDR2 SYGVKD, per germline. J was trimmed by 10 bases and V by 8 bases; bases with no gene match: 8. The CDR3 protein is CAIFPGQGVYTF. The CDR3 DNA reads TGTGCCATCTTCCCGGGACAGGGAGTCTACACCTTC.

This clonotype occurred a few times. The chain is built from TRBV7-9 and TRBJ2-1, with 7 bases identical to TRBD1. Trimming removed 4 bases from V and 6 bases from J; junction bases left unmatched: 12. CDR3 length: 16 amino acids. CDR1 and CDR2 (germline): SEHNR, FQNEAQ (reference sequence). The CDR3 bases are TGTGCCAGCAGCTCCCGTCTTCGGACAGGCAGCAATGAGCAGTTCTTC. The encoded protein is CASSSRLRTGSNEQFF. Full variable domain (remainder filled in from reference TRBV7-9 and TRBJ2-1): DTGVSQNPRHKITKRGQNVTFRCDPISEHNRLYWYRQTLGQGPEFLTYFQNEAQLEKSRLLSDRFSAERPKGSFSTLEIQRTEQGDSAMYLCASSSRLRTGSNEQFFGPGTRLTVL.